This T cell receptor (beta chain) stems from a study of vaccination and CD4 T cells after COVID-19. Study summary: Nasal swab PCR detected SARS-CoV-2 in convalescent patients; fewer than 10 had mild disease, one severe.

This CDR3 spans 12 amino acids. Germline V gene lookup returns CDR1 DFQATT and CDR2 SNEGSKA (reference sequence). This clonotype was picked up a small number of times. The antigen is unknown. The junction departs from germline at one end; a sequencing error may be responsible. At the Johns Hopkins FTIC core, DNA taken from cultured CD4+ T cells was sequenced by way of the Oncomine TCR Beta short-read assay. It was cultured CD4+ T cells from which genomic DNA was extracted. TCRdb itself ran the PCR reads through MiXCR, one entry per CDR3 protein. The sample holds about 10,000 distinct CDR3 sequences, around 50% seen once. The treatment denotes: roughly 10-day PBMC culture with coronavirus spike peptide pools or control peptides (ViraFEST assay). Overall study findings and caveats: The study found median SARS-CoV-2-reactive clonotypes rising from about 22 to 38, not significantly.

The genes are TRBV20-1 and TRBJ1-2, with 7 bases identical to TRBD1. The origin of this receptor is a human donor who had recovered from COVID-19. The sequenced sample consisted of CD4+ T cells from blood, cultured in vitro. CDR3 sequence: CSASQGDYGYTF. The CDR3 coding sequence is TGCAGTGCTTCTCAGGGGGACTACGGCTACACCTTC.